This T cell receptor (beta chain) was recorded in a study of cytomegalovirus exposure and HLA in healthy donors. Use of 60 Vbeta and 13 Jbeta primers characterized the PCR. TCRdb keeps only in-frame clones here, not all; method: immunoSEQ multiplex PCR. Among tens of thousands of clones listed, roughly 80% were seen once. As concerns this clone: The antigen is unknown.

General observations from the study: One variant, a missense change in DCLRE1C, was linked in a later analysis to TCR beta V- and J-gene trimming. Cytomegalovirus association was listed for under 200 TCR beta chains. Further analysis was carried out later, and it showed several of the most significant clusters appearing linked to common viral pathogens.

The sequence derives from a male donor in good health and CMV-seropositive. Source material: PBMCs.

This CDR3 reads CASSQDGGRGFTDTQYF. The DNA for the CDR3 is TGCGCCAGCAGCCAAGATGGTGGGCGGGGGTTCACAGATACGCAGTATTTT. This rearrangement joins TRBV4-3 to TRBJ2-3, with 7 nucleotides matching TRBD2. CDR3 length: 17 amino acids. Germline-derived CDR1 and CDR2 are LGHNA and YSLEER. The junction had 8 bases not matched to a gene; V was cut back by 0 bases and J by 2 bases.